This TCR beta chain comes out of a study of blood T cell repertoires in COVID-19. The overall study: COVID-19 samples, acute and convalescent, were from the United States, Italy and Spain. PBMCs, B-cell-depleted T cells, or T cells provided the cDNA or gDNA that made up the material.

Methods used by the authors: Estimated nucleated cell counts came from reference gene primer amplification. Here immunoSEQ multiplex PCR was the method, and the copy in TCRdb shows in-frame clones only, minus some. That table gives V, J and clone size, and the DNA gave D and trimming. Among some 230,000 clones, about 85% were seen once, and the ten largest hold around 0.89%. CDR1 is SGHDN, CDR2 FVKESK, per germline. This CDR3 is built from 13 residues. V was cut by 3 bases and J by 3 bases, with 9 bases left in between. The chain is built from TRBV14 and TRBJ2-7; D is perhaps TRBD2 (5 bases). The TCR comes from a man in his forties with acute or convalescent COVID-19. Material: peripheral blood. The CDR3 DNA sequence: TGTGCCAGCAGCCAGGTCCGGGACTACGAGCAGTACTTC. This translates into CASSQVRDYEQYF.